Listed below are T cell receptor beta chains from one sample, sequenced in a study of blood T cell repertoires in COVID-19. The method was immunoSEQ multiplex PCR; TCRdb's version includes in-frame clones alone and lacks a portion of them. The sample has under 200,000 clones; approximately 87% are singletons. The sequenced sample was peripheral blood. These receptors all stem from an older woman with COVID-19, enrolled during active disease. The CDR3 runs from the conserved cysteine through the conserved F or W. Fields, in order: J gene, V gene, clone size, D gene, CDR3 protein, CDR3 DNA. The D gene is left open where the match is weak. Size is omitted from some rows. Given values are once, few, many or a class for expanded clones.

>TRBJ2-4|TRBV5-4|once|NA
CASSSTSLSGRKNIQYF
TGTGCCAGCAGCTCTACCAGCCTATCAGGGCGTAAAAACATTCAGTACTTC
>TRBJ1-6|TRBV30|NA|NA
CAWSVNRQANSPLHF
TGTGCCTGGAGTGTTAATCGACAGGCTAATTCACCCCTCCACTTT
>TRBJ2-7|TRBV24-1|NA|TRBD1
CASDSSRDRHDIKQYF
TGTGCCTCCGATTCGAGCCGGGACAGGCATGACATTAAGCAGTACTTC
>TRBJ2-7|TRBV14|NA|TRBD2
CASSQRLAGEQYF
TGTGCCAGCAGCCAGAGACTAGCGGGGGAGCAGTACTTC
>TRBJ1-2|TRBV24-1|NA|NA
CATSDLWATYGYTF
TGTGCCACCAGTGATTTGTGGGCAACGTATGGCTACACCTTC
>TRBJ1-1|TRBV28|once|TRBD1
CASSFQGARRAFF
TGTGCCAGCAGTTTCCAGGGGGCGAGGCGAGCTTTCTTT
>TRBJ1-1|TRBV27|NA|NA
CASSRGGGPYTEAFF
TGTGCCAGCAGCCGTGGCGGGGGGCCGTACACTGAAGCTTTCTTT
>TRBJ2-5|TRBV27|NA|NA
CASSSSRQLKETQYF
TGTGCCAGCAGTTCCAGCCGACAGTTAAAAGAGACCCAGTACTTC
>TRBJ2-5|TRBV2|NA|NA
CASSFSAQETQYF
TGTGCCAGCAGCTTTAGCGCCCAAGAGACCCAGTACTTC
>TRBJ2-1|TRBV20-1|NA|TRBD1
CSAGTGPFF
TGCAGTGCCGGGACAGGGCCGTTCTTC
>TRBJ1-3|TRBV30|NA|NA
CAWSVRNTIYF
TGTGCCTGGAGTGTACGGAACACCATATATTTT
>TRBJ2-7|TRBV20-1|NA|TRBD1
CSAETGDEQYF
TGCAGTGCTGAAACAGGGGACGAGCAGTACTTC
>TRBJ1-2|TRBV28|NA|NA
CASSTGWAYGYTF
TGTGCCAGCAGTACAGGGTGGGCCTATGGCTACACCTTC
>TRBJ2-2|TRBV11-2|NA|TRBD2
CASSSINPVLAEIGGELFF
TGTGCCAGCAGCTCCATTAATCCCGTTCTAGCGGAGATCGGAGGGGAGCTGTTTTTT